The T cell receptor beta chain under discussion was sequenced for a study of response to subunit inactivated influenza vaccine. MiXCR, run by TCRdb on the RT-PCR reads, gives a single entry per CDR3 protein. Here the sample spans 450,000 to 600,000 distinct CDR3 sequences, about 15% being singletons. Points from the study as a whole: Researchers suggested that each seasonal influenza vaccination recruits few new T cells.

To note about this clonotype: Its antigen is not known.

The material was CD4+ T cells sorted from PBMCs, obtained less than 30 months after vaccination. The TCR comes from a man aged 45 to 70 who received an inactivated influenza vaccine.

Here the CDR3 DNA reads TGTGCCAGCAGCTTCGGGGAGGGGGTCTACGAGCAGTACTTC. It codes for CASSFGEGVYEQYF. V gene TRBV7-2 combines with J gene TRBJ2-7; a weak D match, TRBD2 (7 bases). Looked up from germline, CDR1 is SGHTA and CDR2 is FQGNSA. V gave up 3 bases and J gave up 3 bases, with 12 bases separating them. The CDR3 is 14 residues long.